These T cell receptor beta chains were read from a single sample in a study of blood T cell repertoires in COVID-19. Measured with immunoSEQ multiplex PCR; TCRdb has only the in-frame clones, and not every one. The sample lists 87,000 or so clones; around 90% were seen once. Input material: peripheral blood. All receptors come from a man aged 18 to 29 with COVID-19, enrolled during active disease. Each CDR3 is given with its conserved first and last residue. A D gene is named only where the DNA matches it firmly. Some rows have no size entry. The others give once, few or many, or a class for an expanded clone.

CDR3nt	CDR3aa	v_gene	j_gene	d_gene	abundance
TGTGCCAGCAGCTTAAAAGGCTTCTCGGGCAGGGTTGATCAGCCCCAGCATTTT	CASSLKGFSGRVDQPQHF	TRBV7-8	TRBJ1-5	.	once
TGTGCCAGCAGCTTAGCGGGGGACAGAAATTCACCCCTCCACTTT	CASSLAGDRNSPLHF	TRBV7-2	TRBJ1-6	TRBD1	.
TGTGCCAGCAGCACCGAGCTAGACGTGGGGGGCCAGTACTTC	CASSTELDVGGQYF	TRBV13	TRBJ2-5	.	.
TGCGCCAGCAGCTGGGAGGGCCGGGGGGAAAAACTGCTTTTT	CASSWEGRGEKLLF	TRBV5-1	TRBJ1-4	.	.
TGTGCCAGCAGTACCACATCCGGGACAGGGGGCGAGCAGTACTTC	CASSTTSGTGGEQYF	TRBV2	TRBJ2-7	TRBD1	.
TGTGCCACCAGTGATAATGGTTACCTCGGGGAGACCCAGTACTTC	CATSDNGYLGETQYF	TRBV24-1	TRBJ2-5	.	.
TGTGCCAGCAGGGCAGGGGGCGGAATGGCGAAGCCCCAGCATTTT	CASRAGGGMAKPQHF	TRBV28	TRBJ1-5	TRBD1	.
TGTGCCTGGAGGGAGTCCTATAATTCACCCCTCCACTTT	CAWRESYNSPLHF	TRBV30	TRBJ1-6	.	.
TGTGCCAGCAGGGGAGGTGGATCACCCCTCCACTTT	CASRGGGSPLHF	TRBV27	TRBJ1-6	.	once
TGTGCCAGTACGGGGCGGGAGGCCTACGAGCAGTACTTC	CASTGREAYEQYF	TRBV6-6	TRBJ2-7	TRBD2	.
TGTGCCAGCAGCCCAGGGACTAGCGGGATTTTCTACGAGCAGTACTTC	CASSPGTSGIFYEQYF	TRBV11-2	TRBJ2-7	TRBD2	.
TGTGCCAGCAGCCCCGACAGGGAATTCGGCTACACCTTC	CASSPDREFGYTF	TRBV7-2	TRBJ1-2	TRBD1	.
TGTGCCAGCAGCTTAGTTTATCGCACCGGGGAGCTGTTTTTT	CASSLVYRTGELFF	TRBV7-2	TRBJ2-2	.	once
TGTGCCAGTTCATACAAGGGGTCTAATGAAAAACTGCTTTTT	CASSYKGSNEKLLF	TRBV18	TRBJ1-4	.	.
TGTGCCAGCCGCCAGGGGGGCCCCTGGGAAAAACTGTTTTTT	CASRQGGPWEKLFF	TRBV19	TRBJ1-4	TRBD1	.
TGTGCCAGCAGTGAAGGTATTCTAAGAGAGGGGGCGCCGGGAAAACTGCTTTTT	CASSEGILREGAPGKLLF	TRBV2	TRBJ1-4	TRBD1	.
TGTGCCAGCAGTTACGAGCGGGGATCTACGTCCAATGAGCAGTTCTTC	CASSYERGSTSNEQFF	TRBV6-2/TRBV6-3	TRBJ2-1	TRBD2	.
TGTGCCAGTAGTATCTACCCCCGACAGGGTCCAAGGGGCTACACCTTC	CASSIYPRQGPRGYTF	TRBV19	TRBJ1-2	TRBD1	.
TGTGCCAGCAGTTTAAGTGGACAGCTCCACTTT	CASSLSGQLHF	TRBV28	TRBJ1-6	.	.
TGTGCCAGCAGTCCGGGGGGAAGCAATCAGCCCCAGCATTTT	CASSPGGSNQPQHF	TRBV28	TRBJ1-5	.	.
TGTGCCTGGAGTGTCTTAGAGGGTCAGCCCCAGCATTTT	CAWSVLEGQPQHF	TRBV30	TRBJ1-5	.	.
TGTGCCACCAGTGATGGGCGGGGTTTGGACACTGAAGCTTTCTTT	CATSDGRGLDTEAFF	TRBV24-1	TRBJ1-1	.	.
TGTGCCAGCTCACCACACGGCGGGAGGGGAGTCGAGCAGTACTTC	CASSPHGGRGVEQYF	TRBV18	TRBJ2-7	TRBD2	.
TGTGCCAGCAGCGTGGACAGGGGGTTTACCGGGGAGCTGTTTTTT	CASSVDRGFTGELFF	TRBV7-7	TRBJ2-2	TRBD1	.
TGTGCCAGCAGCGCGGACAGATACTCTGGGGCCAACGTCCTGACTTTC	CASSADRYSGANVLTF	TRBV9	TRBJ2-6	.	.
TGTGCCAGCAGTCCTTGGGGGCCTACAGATACGCAGTATTTT	CASSPWGPTDTQYF	TRBV28	TRBJ2-3	.	.
TGTGCCAGCATTGCTAGCGGTACCTACGAGCAGTACTTC	CASIASGTYEQYF	TRBV12-3/TRBV12-4	TRBJ2-7	TRBD2	.
TGTGCTAGTGGTTTGACCGAGACAGGCTTGGAAAGGGAGACCCAGTACTTC	CASGLTETGLERETQYF	TRBV12-5	TRBJ2-5	.	.
TGTGCAGCAACTCCAGGGGTCGTGTACGAGCAGTACTTC	CAATPGVVYEQYF	TRBV6-5	TRBJ2-7	.	.